The present entry profiles one T cell receptor beta chain with its context. Its antigen target is currently unknown. No quality values exist for individual bases; no much larger clone is one base distant. This entry comes from a study of early stage breast cancer tumors (dated by TCRdb to 2016 to 2017). With respect to the entire study: Of the 15 to 20 invasive breast tumors, 12 to 13 were found to be estrogen receptor-positive, progesterone receptor-positive and HER2-negative. Of the approximately 12 ER+/PR+/HER2- tumors, eight were classified as invasive ductal carcinomas and four as invasive lobular carcinomas. Across all samples, 2.5 million to 3 million templates representing roughly 1 million unique clonotypes were detected. On average, each sample had roughly 9.9-fold read coverage. Paper-wide results and their limitations: Compared with adjacent normal breast tissue, tumors had higher clonality and around 2.7-fold greater T cell density. The small cohort size prevented analysis by tumor subtype. Chain pairing and functional markers such as CD4, CD8 and FOXP3 were missed by bulk genomic DNA sequencing of unsorted cells. Enriched TCRB sequences shared across patients were mostly commonly generated sequences, unlikely to play an important role in the tumor microenvironment. Repertoires from blood and normal breast were more alike than repertoires from blood and tumor, and in about 85% of the 16 patients, comparing each tissue with blood separated tumor from normal.

The CDR3 measures 15 amino acids from cysteine to phenylalanine. Only the CDR3 DNA is retained, 45 bases long and in frame from the first base. CDR1 SGHDN and CDR2 FVKESK are derived from the germline V gene. Germline trimming: 4 bases from V, 4 bases from J; junction bases outside gene matches: 5. Every sample was amplified as two independent genomic DNA replicates, using 0.4 to 0.5 ug for blood and roughly 1.4 ug for tumor or normal breast. Following the manufacturer's instructions, the ImmunoSeq Intro kit was used to carry out TCRB sequencing on genomic DNA. The multiplex PCR ran for roughly 31 cycles using proprietary primers and spike-in control sequences for absolute quantification. Single-end 150-bp reads were used to sequence an 87-bp fragment spanning the CDR3 plus the flanking V and J genes. Each lane of an Illumina MiSeq running version 3.0 chemistry carried seven multiplexed samples, with two replicates apiece. In the authors' own workflow: The vendor's proprietary pipeline handled the raw data processing, merging both replicates into a single result for each sample. Clonotypes were defined as productive rearrangements sharing the V-gene family, CDR3 amino acid sequence and J-gene segment. Clonality was computed as 1 minus the normalized Shannon entropy (Pielou evenness) of TCRB abundances. To estimate T cell density, the total number of templates was divided by the number of input cells, which was inferred from the amount of DNA input. Recon was used with default parameters to estimate total repertoire diversity and clonality. A clonotype was considered tumor-enriched if its abundance in tumor exceeded 0.1% and was at least 32-fold higher than its abundance in normal breast. Held by TCRdb, this immuneACCESS table contains in-frame sequences only and omits some clones. Under half of the omission traces to an unresolved V gene where checked; the cause of the rest is unknown. V, J and clone size were drawn from that table, and D and trimming were deduced from the DNA. The sample contains roughly 58,000 clones, around 90% of them found a single time. Roughly 5% of the sample belongs to the ten largest clones.

The study profiled bulk TCR beta-chain repertoires in matched peripheral blood, tumor and adjacent normal breast tissue taken from approximately 15 patients with early-stage breast cancer. Before surgery, about 5-11 mL of whole blood was collected into EDTA tubes and then processed within 2 hours. Peripheral blood mononuclear cells were isolated by Ficoll-Paque centrifugation in SepMate-50 tubes. For storage in liquid nitrogen, PBMCs were cryopreserved as aliquots of 2 to 4 million cells in roughly 90% FBS with about 10% DMSO. Genomic DNA was extracted with the Qiagen AllPrep DNA/RNA Mini kit. The sequenced sample was blood. The origin of this receptor is a person aged 70 to 85 with breast cancer. The V and J segments used are TRBV14 and TRBJ1-1; 11 bases in between match TRBD1. The CDR3 in this case is CASSPSGQGGTEAFF. The DNA is as follows: TGTGCCAGCAGCCCCTCGGGACAGGGGGGCACTGAAGCTTTCTTT.